A selection of T cell receptor beta chains follows, all from one sample in a study of blood T cells in healthy people across ages. Each CDR3 protein gets one entry after TCRdb re-called the 5' RACE reads with MiXCR. This repertoire shows 1.2 million to 1.5 million distinct CDR3 sequences, roughly 40% found once; its top ten account for less than 8%. Source material: blood. The receptors originated from a woman aged 18-29 years in good health. CDR3s include the opening cysteine and the closing phenylalanine or tryptophan.

v_call: TRBV20-1; j_call: TRBJ2-7; cdr3_aa: CSASTVGGYEQYF
v_call: TRBV24-1; j_call: TRBJ2-7; cdr3_aa: CATGGTGSSYEQYF
v_call: TRBV11-2; j_call: TRBJ1-1; cdr3_aa: CASSIGSGTEAFF
v_call: TRBV6-6; j_call: TRBJ2-1; cdr3_aa: CASSFSSGGAGHNEQFF
v_call: TRBV28; j_call: TRBJ2-3; cdr3_aa: CASSPGGTGADTQYF
v_call: TRBV7-7; j_call: TRBJ2-1; cdr3_aa: CASSLALAGGPGNEQFF
v_call: TRBV10-2; j_call: TRBJ2-7; cdr3_aa: CASSAQRNSYEQYF
v_call: TRBV20-1; j_call: TRBJ1-2; cdr3_aa: CSARGDGYGYTF
v_call: TRBV11-1; j_call: TRBJ1-1; cdr3_aa: CASSRPNTEAFF
v_call: TRBV30; j_call: TRBJ2-4; cdr3_aa: CAWTGGTSGTLAKNIQYF